The source of this TCR beta chain is a study of CD8 T cells in Susac syndrome. The study sequenced TCR beta in blood CD8+ and CD4+ T cells. Included as multiple sclerosis controls were treatment-naive patients who had stable or active relapsing-remitting disease. Isolation of CD8+ and CD4+ T cells was performed negatively, whereas enrichment of TEMRA cells was done by FACS. RNA was extracted with the RNeasy kit, and a quantity of about 0.45 to 1 ug was reverse transcribed using random hexamers. An immunoSEQ multiplex PCR generated amplified TCR beta CDR3 products spanning 54 Vbeta and 13 Jbeta. From the immunoSEQ multiplex PCR reads, TCRdb called clonotypes with MiXCR, one entry per CDR3 protein. The sample includes 100,000 to 150,000 distinct CDR3 sequences, approximately 94% of them seen just once. The CDR3 sequence is 16 residues long. Germline assignment: CDR1 SGHRS and CDR2 YFSETQ. Trimming left V 0 bases short and J 3 bases short, with 12 bases between.

The TCR was taken from a human donor with multiple sclerosis. Sequenced sample: CD4+ T cells from PBMCs. The V and J genes are TRBV5-1 and TRBJ2-2; D tentatively reads TRBD1 or TRBD2 (6 bases each). The CDR3 DNA sequence: TGCGCCAGCAGCTTGGCCGGGGGCGCGGACACCGGGGAGCTGTTTTTT. Amino acids: CASSLAGGADTGELFF.